This entry lists 28 T cell receptor beta chains sequenced from one sample in a study of OX40 agonist ivuxolimab in advanced cancers. Assay used: immunoSEQ multiplex PCR; TCRdb lists only in-frame clones, some missing. Here the sample spans tens of thousands of clones, 87% being singletons. The specimen was CD4+ or CD8+ T cells sorted from blood, collected in a trial of the OX40 agonist ivuxolimab. The receptors shown here come from an adult with an advanced solid tumor such as melanoma, head and neck, liver or kidney cancer.

The CDR3 bases are TGCAGCGTTGGGCCCGGGACTAGGCGGGTCAATGAGCAGTTCTTC. Residues: CSVGPGTRRVNEQFF. V usage is TRBV29-1 and J usage is TRBJ2-1; 8 bases are shared with TRBD2. The CDR3 contains 15 residues. Germline-derived CDR1 and CDR2 are SQVTM and ANQGSEA. V was clipped by 4 bases and J by 6 bases; unmatched bases: 11.

This sequence joins TRBV5-1 and TRBJ2-7, with D perhaps matching TRBD2 (6 bases). In germline, CDR1 is SGHRS, CDR2 YFSETQ. The CDR3 extends over 15 amino acids. V gave up 0 bases and J gave up 1 base, with 11 bases separating them. The CDR3 region is CASSLALALSYEQYF. The DNA for the CDR3 is TGCGCCAGCAGCTTGGCGCTAGCGCTTTCCTACGAGCAGTACTTC.

The rearrangement uses TRBV14 and TRBJ2-7; the D is unclear. The germline CDR1 and CDR2 sequences are SGHDN and FVKESK. Trimming left V 4 bases short and J 5 bases short, with 12 bases between. The CDR3 spans 13 residues. The DNA of the CDR3 is TGTGCCAGCAGCCCACCCTCCGGGCACGAGCAGTACTTC. It is translated as CASSPPSGHEQYF.

This chain links TRBV6-5 with TRBJ1-3, with D uncertain. V dropped 7 bases and J dropped 3 bases, with 16 bases sitting between them. Germline CDR1 reads MNHEY; CDR2 reads SVGAGI. The CDR3 length is 15 residues. CDR3 region: CASKNTREVGNTIYF. CDR3 nucleotide sequence: TGTGCCAGCAAAAATACTCGGGAAGTTGGAAACACCATATATTTT.

The J gene is TRBJ2-1, the V gene TRBV4-1, with D tentatively TRBD2 (6 bases). Trimming took 4 bases from V and 0 from J, leaving 16 bases between them. Germline V gene sequence: CDR1 MGHRA, CDR2 YSYEKL. The CDR3 contains 17 residues. CDR3 nucleotide sequence: TGCGCCAGCAGCCCCACACCGGCCGGGGGCTCCTACAATGAGCAGTTCTTC. It translates to CASSPTPAGGSYNEQFF.

The rearrangement links TRBV14 to TRBJ2-1; 9 bases agree with TRBD2. The CDR3 covers 14 residues. The germline V gene has CDR1 SGHDN and CDR2 FVKESK. The J segment lost 9 bases and the V segment lost 4 bases, leaving 7 bases of the junction unmatched. The CDR3 region is CASSRRLAEVEQFF. For the CDR3, the DNA is TGTGCCAGCAGCCGAAGACTAGCGGAGGTTGAGCAGTTCTTC.

V is TRBV27 and J is TRBJ2-3; D is unresolved. In germline, CDR1 is MNHEY, CDR2 SMNVEV (reference sequence). The length of the CDR3 is 14 residues. Trimming removed 6 bases at V and 3 bases at J, with 13 bases between. CDR3 bases: TGTGCCAGCAGCGAGATAGAATCTACAGATACGCAGTATTTT. It translates to CASSEIESTDTQYF.

The chain has TRBV5-1 and TRBJ2-7; D gene unclear. V was clipped by 7 bases and J by 3 bases, with 14 bases between them. Germline assignment: CDR1 SGHRS and CDR2 YFSETQ. CDR3 length: 13 residues. CDR3 protein: CASSRDFFYEQYV. CDR3 sequence (DNA): TGCGCCAGCTCCAGAGACTTCTTCTACGAGCAGTACGTC.

This rearrangement joins TRBV28 to TRBJ1-2, with D tentatively TRBD1 (5 bases). This CDR3 is 14 amino acids long. The V end lost 4 bases, the J end lost 4 bases, and 13 bases lay between the germline ends. Germline V lookup: CDR1 MDHEN, CDR2 SYDVKM. The DNA for the CDR3 is TGTGCCAGCAGTTCAACGGGACTCCGCTATGGCTACACCTTC. It encodes CASSSTGLRYGYTF.

The rearrangement uses TRBV5-1 and TRBJ2-7; a possible D gene is TRBD1 (5 bases). The CDR3 spans 14 residues. CDR1 and CDR2 from the germline V gene are SGHRS and YFSETQ. Trimming stripped 0 bases from V and 6 bases from J, with 13 bases between. The CDR3: CASSLGGVDGEQYF. Written as DNA, the CDR3 is TGCGCCAGCAGCTTGGGGGGCGTTGACGGCGAGCAGTACTTC.

This chain uses TRBV6-5 with TRBJ2-1; D is uncertain. Germline V CDR1 and CDR2: MNHEY, SVGAGI. Trimming cost V 7 bases and J 7 bases, with 11 bases left between them. CDR3 length: 12 residues. The CDR3 here is CASKLLGNEQFF. The CDR3 DNA follows: TGTGCCAGCAAGCTCCTCGGGAATGAGCAGTTCTTC.

The chain couples TRBV5-1 to TRBJ2-7; 7 nucleotides match TRBD2. CDR3 length: 15 residues. Germline CDR1 is SGHRS and CDR2 is YFSETQ. Trimming removed 0 bases from V and 0 bases from J; junction bases left unmatched: 3. This CDR3 is CASSLVRESSYEQYF. In nucleotides, the CDR3 is TGCGCCAGCAGCTTGGTGCGGGAGAGCTCCTACGAGCAGTACTTC.

J is TRBJ2-1 and V is TRBV11-3; possibly TRBD1 for D (6 bases). The CDR3 consists of 12 residues. CDR1 SGHNT and CDR2 YENEEA come from the germline V gene. Trimming removed 3 bases at V and 9 bases at J, with 9 bases between. CDR3 in amino acids: CASSFTGSEQFF. Written as DNA, the CDR3 is TGTGCCAGCAGCTTTACAGGGTCTGAGCAGTTCTTC. Filled out from reference TRBV11-3 and TRBJ2-1, the complete variable domain reads EAGVVQSPRYKIIEKKQPVAFWCNPISGHNTLYWYLQNLGQGPELLIRYENEEAVDDSQLPKDRFSAERLKGVDSTLKIQPAELGDSAVYLCASSFTGSEQFFGPGTRLTVL.

This chain uses TRBV18 with TRBJ1-1, with D possibly being TRBD1 (6 bases). The CDR3 has 13 residues. Germline lookup yields CDR1 KGHSH and CDR2 LQKENI. Trimming shortened V by 2 bases and J by 10 bases, and 14 bases separated the two germline ends. The CDR3 DNA sequence: TGTGCCAGCTCACCAAACAGGGAAAATCGAGCTTTCTTT. Translation: CASSPNRENRAFF.

J is TRBJ1-1 and V is TRBV11-2; 7 bases align to TRBD1. Germline V lookup: CDR1 SGHAT, CDR2 FQNNGV. The CDR3 is 14 amino acids. J lost 4 bases, V lost 2 bases, and 4 bases had no gene match. The CDR3 DNA reads as TGTGCCAGCAGCTTATTTGCAGGGGGCACTGAAGCTTTCTTT. Translated: CASSLFAGGTEAFF. The full variable domain, in which reference TRBV11-2 and TRBJ1-1 provide the parts outside the CDR3, is EAGVAQSPRYKIIEKRQSVAFWCNPISGHATLYWYQQILGQGPKLLIQFQNNGVVDDSQLPKDRFSAERLKGVDSTLKIQPAKLEDSAVYLCASSLFAGGTEAFFGQGTRLTVV.

The chain recombines TRBV6-5 with TRBJ2-7; 10 bases map to TRBD1. This CDR3 region has 14 residues. After removal of 5 bases from V and 9 bases from J, the junction contained 10 bases not matched to a gene. Germline V CDR1 and CDR2: MNHEY, SVGAGI. In nucleotides, the CDR3 is TGTGCCAGCAGTAAGCGGGACAGGGGTAGTGGGCAGTACTTC. Its translation: CASSKRDRGSGQYF.

This clone came up a few times. The rearrangement joins TRBV5-1 to TRBJ1-5, with D perhaps matching TRBD1 (6 bases). From germline, CDR1 is SGHRS and CDR2 YFSETQ. The CDR3 covers 14 residues. V was clipped by 1 base and J by 2 bases, with 7 bases between them. CDR3 region: CASSLSGGNQPQHF. DNA for the CDR3: TGCGCCAGCAGCTTGTCAGGGGGCAATCAGCCCCAGCATTTT.

The chain recombines TRBV10-3 with TRBJ1-5; D is unresolved. CDR3 size: 15 residues. Trimming left V 0 bases short and J 6 bases short, with 12 bases between. CDR1 and CDR2 from the germline V gene are ENHRY and SYGVKD. The CDR3 bases are TGTGCCATCAGTGAGTCTGGTCAGTGGCGTCAGCCCCAGCATTTT. This translates into CAISESGQWRQPQHF.

The chain uses TRBV4-1 and TRBJ2-1; D is perhaps TRBD2 (6 bases). The CDR3 is 16 amino acids. Trimming took off 0 bases at V and 3 bases at J, with 12 bases between the two ends. The V gene's germline CDR1 is MGHRA and CDR2 YSYEKL. CDR3 protein: CASSQDPLADYNEQFF. CDR3 nucleotide sequence: TGCGCCAGCAGCCAAGATCCACTAGCCGACTACAATGAGCAGTTCTTC.

The count of this clone is one. One end of the junction fails to match germline, which may point to a read error. This chain connects TRBV11-2 to TRBJ2-3, with 7 nucleotides matching TRBD1. Germline V lookup: CDR1 SGHAT, CDR2 FQNNGV. The CDR3 is 15 residues long. The CDR3 DNA is TGTGCCAGCAGCTTAGACAGGGGGAGCATAGATACGCAGTATTTT. Translating gives CASSLDRGSIDTQYF.

The chain has TRBV27 and TRBJ2-1, with D perhaps matching TRBD2 (6 bases). Germline V lookup: CDR1 MNHEY, CDR2 SMNVEV (reference sequence). The CDR3 loop spans 14 amino acids. V was pared by 6 bases and J by 12 bases, with 21 bases between. CDR3 residues: CASSRSFSAEGQFF. The CDR3 DNA reads as TGTGCCAGCAGCCGTAGTTTTTCAGCGGAGGGGCAGTTCTTC.

This chain links TRBV15 with TRBJ2-7, with D unclear. Germline V gives CDR1 LNHNV, CDR2 YYDKDF (reference sequence). V was cut by 4 bases and J by 0 bases, with 10 bases left in between. The CDR3 totals 14 residues. CDR3 loop: CATSKGLPSYEQYF. CDR3 coding DNA: TGTGCCACCAGCAAAGGTCTGCCCTCCTACGAGCAGTACTTC.

This chain joins TRBV7-9 and TRBJ1-5; no clear D. The V gene lost 1 base and the J gene lost 2 bases, with 15 bases spanning the gap. This CDR3 has 17 amino acids. Germline V gives CDR1 SEHNR, CDR2 FQNEAQ (reference sequence). Here the CDR3 DNA reads TGTGCCAGCAGCTTAGACGTGGGTGGAGGTGGCAATCAGCCCCAGCATTTT. As protein: CASSLDVGGGGNQPQHF.

The chain carries TRBV4-3 and TRBJ2-7; 9 nucleotides line up with TRBD1. The junction had 4 bases not matched to a gene; V was cut back by 4 bases and J by 3 bases. The CDR3 totals 14 residues. Per germline, CDR1 LGHNA and CDR2 YSLEER. The CDR3 DNA sequence: TGCGCCAGCAGCCCGGGACAGGGTAGCTACGAGCAGTACTTC. Protein product: CASSPGQGSYEQYF.

This rearrangement joins TRBV2 to TRBJ1-5; perhaps TRBD1 as D (5 bases). The CDR3 loop spans 14 amino acids. Trimming cost V 4 bases and J 7 bases, with 14 bases left between them. Germline V gene data show CDR1 as SNHLY and CDR2 as FYNNEI. Here the CDR3 reads CASSGQGGTQPQHF. Here the CDR3 DNA reads TGTGCCAGCAGTGGGCAGGGTGGAACCCAGCCCCAGCATTTT.

V and J are TRBV6-6 and TRBJ1-1; D gene uncertain. Per the germline V gene, CDR1 is MNHNY and CDR2 is SVGAGI (reference sequence). The CDR3 is made up of 13 amino acids. The V and J ends lost 8 bases and 0 bases respectively, with 10 bases between them. CDR3 sequence: CASSPLMNTEAFF. Here the CDR3 DNA reads TGTGCCAGCTCTCCTTTAATGAACACTGAAGCTTTCTTT.

The CDR3 region has the DNA TGCGCCAGCAGCTTGGACAGGGGGCTCTATGGCTACACCTTC. Translated, it gives CASSLDRGLYGYTF. The chain couples TRBV5-1 to TRBJ1-2; 9 bases line up with TRBD1. Germline CDR1 is SGHRS and CDR2 is YFSETQ. The CDR3 has 14 residues. J gave up 4 bases and V 0 bases, and 1 base lay outside the gene matches.

The chain combines TRBV7-9 with TRBJ1-4; 10 bases match TRBD1. Trimming cost V 3 bases and J 1 base; bases outside gene matches: 5. This CDR3 has 17 amino acids. Germline V gives CDR1 SEHNR, CDR2 FQNEAQ (reference sequence). In DNA, the CDR3 is TGTGCCAGCAGCTTCCGGGACAGGGGAATAACTAATGAAAAACTGTTTTTT. Translating it yields CASSFRDRGITNEKLFF.